The rows below give T cell receptor beta chains drawn from one sample of a study of naive and memory T cell subsets. In TCRdb, the UMI-ligation and nested PCR reads were re-called with MiXCR into one record per CDR3 protein. The table records 95,000 to 150,000 distinct CDR3 sequences, 35% to 45% of them present only once. The sample comprised central memory CD4+ T cells from blood. All receptors derive from a human donor in good health. CDR3s include the opening cysteine and the closing phenylalanine or tryptophan. The D gene is left open where the match is weak. Clone size is not always given. Where it is, it says once, few, many or a class for expanded clones.

clone size: -
J gene: TRBJ2-4
V gene: TRBV29-1
D gene: TRBD1
CDR3 DNA: TGCAGCGTACTAGACAGGGGAAAAAACATTCAGTACTTC
CDR3 protein: CSVLDRGKNIQYF

clone size: few
J gene: TRBJ1-1
V gene: TRBV27
D gene: -
CDR3 DNA: TGTGCCAGCAGTTTATTTATGAACACTGAAGCTTTCTTT
CDR3 protein: CASSLFMNTEAFF

clone size: few
J gene: TRBJ1-1
V gene: TRBV12-3/TRBV12-4
D gene: -
CDR3 DNA: TGTGCCAGCAGCCGACCAGCGAACACTGAAGCTTTCTTT
CDR3 protein: CASSRPANTEAFF

clone size: -
J gene: TRBJ1-2
V gene: TRBV6-5
D gene: TRBD1
CDR3 DNA: TGTGCCAGCCGACGGGACAGGGGGCTTGGATTGAATGGCTACACCTTC
CDR3 protein: CASRRDRGLGLNGYTF

clone size: few
J gene: TRBJ1-1
V gene: TRBV29-1
D gene: -
CDR3 DNA: TGCAGCGTTCCCGCCTGGGGCACTGAAGCTTTCTTT
CDR3 protein: CSVPAWGTEAFF

clone size: -
J gene: TRBJ2-3
V gene: TRBV9
D gene: TRBD2
CDR3 DNA: TGTGCCAGCAGCGTAGACGGTAGCGGGAGGACAGATACGCAGTATTTT
CDR3 protein: CASSVDGSGRTDTQYF

clone size: few
J gene: TRBJ2-1
V gene: TRBV6-5
D gene: -
CDR3 DNA: TGTGCCAGCAGGACTGGACAGGTCAAAGCGGGTGAGCAGTTCTTC
CDR3 protein: CASRTGQVKAGEQFF

clone size: few
J gene: TRBJ2-1
V gene: TRBV15
D gene: -
CDR3 DNA: TGTGCCACCAGCAGACGGACACGGGGAGTGAATGAGCAGTTCTTC
CDR3 protein: CATSRRTRGVNEQFF

clone size: -
J gene: TRBJ1-2
V gene: TRBV29-1
D gene: -
CDR3 DNA: TGCAGCGTTGAGGGGGGAGGGAACTATGGCTACACCTTC
CDR3 protein: CSVEGGGNYGYTF

clone size: many
J gene: TRBJ1-2
V gene: TRBV12-3/TRBV12-4
D gene: -
CDR3 DNA: TGTGCCAGCAGCACCTTGGGTCTCGGAACTGGCTACACCTTC
CDR3 protein: CASSTLGLGTGYTF

clone size: few
J gene: TRBJ2-7
V gene: TRBV14
D gene: -
CDR3 DNA: TGTGCCAGCAGCGAGACTGGGGGATCGATCTACGAGCAGTACTTC
CDR3 protein: CASSETGGSIYEQYF

clone size: few
J gene: TRBJ2-2
V gene: TRBV7-9
D gene: -
CDR3 DNA: TGTGCCAGCAGCTTCTCATTGAACACCGGGGAGCTGTTTTTT
CDR3 protein: CASSFSLNTGELFF

clone size: many
J gene: TRBJ1-1
V gene: TRBV18
D gene: -
CDR3 DNA: TGTGCCAGCTCACCCCCGACAGGGAACACTGAAGCTTTCTTT
CDR3 protein: CASSPPTGNTEAFF

clone size: -
J gene: TRBJ2-1
V gene: TRBV12-3/TRBV12-4
D gene: -
CDR3 DNA: TGTGCCAGCAGTTTTCGTTCCTCCGACACCTCCTACAATGAGCAGTTCTTC
CDR3 protein: CASSFRSSDTSYNEQFF

clone size: many
J gene: TRBJ2-7
V gene: TRBV28
D gene: -
CDR3 DNA: TGTGCCAGCAGTTTCCCTAGGACTTACTCCTACGAGCAGTACTTC
CDR3 protein: CASSFPRTYSYEQYF

clone size: few
J gene: TRBJ2-3
V gene: TRBV27
D gene: -
CDR3 DNA: TGTGCCAGCAGTTTATTGATCCGCGCAGATACGCAGTATTTT
CDR3 protein: CASSLLIRADTQYF

clone size: few
J gene: TRBJ2-1
V gene: TRBV28
D gene: TRBD2
CDR3 DNA: TGTGCCAGCAGTTTGCCAGGGGGCTTCGGGACTAGCGGGAGAGGGGGAGTCAATGAGCAGTTCTTC
CDR3 protein: CASSLPGGFGTSGRGGVNEQFF

clone size: few
J gene: TRBJ2-3
V gene: TRBV20-1
D gene: -
CDR3 DNA: TGCAGTGCTACCATTCCGGTGACATCGGCTACAGATACGCAGTATTTT
CDR3 protein: CSATIPVTSATDTQYF

clone size: few
J gene: TRBJ2-5
V gene: TRBV5-1
D gene: -
CDR3 DNA: TGCGCCAGCAGCTACCAAGAGACCCAGTACTTC
CDR3 protein: CASSYQETQYF

clone size: few
J gene: TRBJ1-1
V gene: TRBV20-1
D gene: TRBD1
CDR3 DNA: TGCAGTGCTAGGGACAGGAGCATGCTCTTT
CDR3 protein: CSARDRSMLF

clone size: -
J gene: TRBJ2-7
V gene: TRBV7-9
D gene: TRBD1
CDR3 DNA: TGTGCCAGCAGCTTCGGACAGGGTTGGGTCGAGCAGTACTTC
CDR3 protein: CASSFGQGWVEQYF

clone size: -
J gene: TRBJ1-4
V gene: TRBV19
D gene: -
CDR3 DNA: TGTGCCAGTAGCCCCGGGCCTGAGGGTCGGAAACTGTTTTTT
CDR3 protein: CASSPGPEGRKLFF

clone size: many
J gene: TRBJ2-7
V gene: TRBV7-8
D gene: -
CDR3 DNA: TGTGCCAGCAGCTTAGCGTTAGGGGGCTACGAGCAGTACTTC
CDR3 protein: CASSLALGGYEQYF

clone size: few
J gene: TRBJ1-6
V gene: TRBV30
D gene: TRBD1
CDR3 DNA: TGTGCCGCGTCGGGACAGAATAATTCACCCCTCCACTTT
CDR3 protein: CAASGQNNSPLHF

clone size: -
J gene: TRBJ2-3
V gene: TRBV7-9
D gene: -
CDR3 DNA: TGTGCCAGCACCCCAGGCGTAGTAGGGACAGATACGCAGTATTTT
CDR3 protein: CASTPGVVGTDTQYF

clone size: -
J gene: TRBJ1-5
V gene: TRBV6-5
D gene: -
CDR3 DNA: TGTGCCAGCAGCCCAACAGGGACGGGCAATCAGCCCCAGCATTTT
CDR3 protein: CASSPTGTGNQPQHF

clone size: -
J gene: TRBJ1-1
V gene: TRBV5-6
D gene: -
CDR3 DNA: TGTGCCAGCAGCGTGGGGGTGTACACTGAAGCTTTCTTT
CDR3 protein: CASSVGVYTEAFF

clone size: -
J gene: TRBJ2-7
V gene: TRBV20-1
D gene: -
CDR3 DNA: TGCAGTGCTAGAAAGGTGGGAGGTGAGAGCGAGCAGTACTTC
CDR3 protein: CSARKVGGESEQYF

clone size: many
J gene: TRBJ2-1
V gene: TRBV6-5
D gene: -
CDR3 DNA: TGTGCCAGCATGGAGCGGCCCTACAATGAGCAGTTCTTC
CDR3 protein: CASMERPYNEQFF

clone size: few
J gene: TRBJ2-7
V gene: TRBV7-9
D gene: TRBD1
CDR3 DNA: TGTGCCAGCAGCCCATGGACAGGGGGCAATTACGAGCAGTACTTC
CDR3 protein: CASSPWTGGNYEQYF

clone size: -
J gene: TRBJ2-3
V gene: TRBV11-3
D gene: -
CDR3 DNA: TGTGCCAGCAGCTTAGATGGAGGAACAGATACGCAGTATTTT
CDR3 protein: CASSLDGGTDTQYF

clone size: -
J gene: TRBJ2-3
V gene: TRBV28
D gene: TRBD2
CDR3 DNA: TGTGCCAGCAGTTCCCGACGAATGGGAGGGGTAGATACGCAGTATTTT
CDR3 protein: CASSSRRMGGVDTQYF

clone size: -
J gene: TRBJ2-3
V gene: TRBV5-4
D gene: TRBD2
CDR3 DNA: TGTGCCAGCAGCCCGGGGACTAGCGGGAGGAGGTCAGATACGCAGTATTTT
CDR3 protein: CASSPGTSGRRSDTQYF

clone size: -
J gene: TRBJ1-6
V gene: TRBV27
D gene: TRBD1
CDR3 DNA: TGTGCCAGCAGTGCTATTCCCGGGACAGTAAATTCACCCCTCCACTTT
CDR3 protein: CASSAIPGTVNSPLHF